These T cell receptor beta chains were read from a single sample in a study of metastatic and nonmetastatic thyroid tumors. TCRdb reassembled clones from the PCR reads with MiXCR. The sample carries roughly 30,000 clones, 3.5% to 4% recorded once. The sequenced sample was blood. The receptor source for this set is a male donor with papillary thyroid cancer or a benign thyroid nodule (not recorded which). Some clones in this sample may be carry-over from other donors' samples. The CDR3 runs from the conserved cysteine through the conserved F or W. D genes are given only for firm matches. Size is omitted from some rows. Given values are once, few, many or a class for expanded clones.

j_gene | abundance | d_gene | v_gene | CDR3aa | CDR3nt
TRBJ2-7 | . | . | TRBV6-2/TRBV6-3 | CAITIHGKQYF | TGTGCCATCACTATCCATGGTAAGCAGTACTTC
TRBJ2-7 | few | TRBD1 | TRBV6-2/TRBV6-3 | CASKPGQGETYEQYF | TGTGCCAGCAAACCGGGACAGGGGGAAACCTACGAGCAGTACTTC
TRBJ2-3 | . | TRBD2 | TRBV20-1 | CSASAGGPTDTQYF | TGCAGTGCTTCAGCGGGAGGGCCCACAGATACGCAGTATTTT
TRBJ2-7 | few | TRBD2 | TRBV6-1 | CASSVVGRGSYEQYF | TGTGCCAGCAGCGTCGTCGGGAGGGGGTCCTACGAGCAGTACTTC
TRBJ1-5 | many | . | TRBV28 | CASSRAWGGQPQHF | TGTGCCAGCAGTCGAGCCTGGGGAGGCCAGCCCCAGCATTTT
TRBJ2-2 | few | . | TRBV12-3/TRBV12-4 | CASRAIPANTGELFF | TGTGCCAGCAGGGCTATCCCCGCGAACACCGGGGAGCTGTTTTTT
TRBJ2-3 | many | TRBD1 | TRBV20-1 | CSALPGTGDADTQYF | TGCAGTGCTTTACCTGGGACAGGGGATGCCGATACGCAGTATTTT
TRBJ1-2 | few | . | TRBV27 | CASKGGHYGYTF | TGTGCCAGCAAGGGAGGACATTATGGCTACACCTTC
TRBJ1-1 | many | . | TRBV5-4 | CASSTGVGTEAFF | TGTGCCAGCAGCACAGGTGTGGGCACTGAAGCTTTCTTT
TRBJ1-5 | medium-sized | . | TRBV6-1 | CASKEPGADQPQHF | TGTGCCAGCAAGGAGCCGGGGGCGGATCAGCCCCAGCATTTT
TRBJ2-4 | many | . | TRBV25-1 | CASSTDPGHLLAKNIQYF | TGTGCCAGCAGCACCGATCCGGGACACCTTCTAGCCAAAAACATTCAGTACTTC
TRBJ1-2 | . | TRBD1 | TRBV12-3/TRBV12-4 | CASSLWPGQGGGYTF | TGTGCCAGCAGTTTGTGGCCTGGACAGGGGGGAGGCTACACCTTC
TRBJ1-3 | . | TRBD1 | TRBV24-1 | CAPSDGDSDSGNTIYF | TGTGCCCCCAGTGATGGGGACAGTGACTCTGGAAACACCATATATTTT
TRBJ1-3 | . | . | TRBV5-8 | CASSRAITGNTIYF | TGTGCCAGCAGCCGCGCCATCACTGGAAACACCATATATTTT
TRBJ2-3 | . | . | TRBV6-1 | CASSDTSCADTQYF | TGTGCCAGCAGTGACACTAGCTGTGCAGATACGCAGTATTTT
TRBJ2-3 | many | . | TRBV7-9 | CASSPGARQGDTQYF | TGTGCCAGCAGCCCTGGAGCGCGGCAGGGGGATACGCAGTATTTT
TRBJ2-7 | many | . | TRBV19 | CASSIAGEDYEQYF | TGTGCCAGTAGTATAGCGGGAGAAGACTACGAGCAGTACTTC
TRBJ2-3 | few | TRBD2 | TRBV20-1 | CSARWGSNPGLAAYTDTQYF | TGCAGTGCTAGATGGGGGTCGAACCCGGGACTAGCGGCTTACACAGATACGCAGTATTTT
TRBJ2-1 | many | . | TRBV9 | CASSPRDGYSYNEQFF | TGTGCCAGCAGCCCCAGGGACGGATACTCCTACAATGAGCAGTTCTTC
TRBJ2-3 | medium-sized | TRBD1 | TRBV28 | CASSRGQGTDTQYF | TGTGCCAGCAGTCGAGGACAGGGCACAGATACGCAGTATTTT
TRBJ2-1 | few | TRBD2 | TRBV10-1 | CASSESGLDYNEQFF | TGCGCCAGCAGTGAGTCGGGACTAGACTACAATGAGCAGTTCTTC
TRBJ2-2 | medium-sized | . | TRBV15 | CATSREGAGTGGELFF | TGTGCCACCAGCAGAGAGGGGGCAGGGACGGGCGGGGAGCTGTTTTTT